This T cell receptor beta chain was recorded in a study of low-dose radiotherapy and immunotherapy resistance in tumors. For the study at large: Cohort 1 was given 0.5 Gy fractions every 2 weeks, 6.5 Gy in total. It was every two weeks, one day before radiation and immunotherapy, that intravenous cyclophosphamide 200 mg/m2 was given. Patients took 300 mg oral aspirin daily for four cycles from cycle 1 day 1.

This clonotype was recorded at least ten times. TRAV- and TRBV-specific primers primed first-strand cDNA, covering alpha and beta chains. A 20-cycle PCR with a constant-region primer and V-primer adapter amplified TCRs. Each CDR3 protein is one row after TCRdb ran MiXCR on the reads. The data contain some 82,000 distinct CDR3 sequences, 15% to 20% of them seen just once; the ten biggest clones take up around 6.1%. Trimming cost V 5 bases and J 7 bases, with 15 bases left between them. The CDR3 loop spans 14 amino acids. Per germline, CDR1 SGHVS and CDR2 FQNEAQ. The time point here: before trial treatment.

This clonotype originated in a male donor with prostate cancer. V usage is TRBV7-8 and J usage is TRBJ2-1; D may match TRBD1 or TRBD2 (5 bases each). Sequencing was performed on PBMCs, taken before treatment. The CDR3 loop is CASSLFRGWNEQFF. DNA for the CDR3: TGTGCCAGCAGCCTCTTTCGGGGCTGGAATGAGCAGTTCTTC.